This record concerns one T cell receptor (beta chain) sequence. In this sample, this clone turned up many times. Its antigen remains undetermined. No clone much larger than this one lies a single base away; base qualities are absent. The sample comes from a study of T cells after posttransplantation cyclophosphamide (dated by TCRdb to the mid-2010s). Background for the entire study: Using TRB sequencing, the study followed how the T cell repertoire rebuilt after myeloablative bone marrow transplantation with posttransplantation cyclophosphamide given as GVHD prophylaxis. Public TRB sequences were searched against a database of over 3,500 sequences associated with responses to pathogens, tumor antigens, self-antigens and alloantigens. Up to about 3 additional blood samples from 2 to 5.2 years after transplant were also TRB-sequenced in 3 patients, as was pretransplant blood from a handful of patients. Antigen receptor sequencing covered samples from some 36 PTCy-treated patients and 16 of their related bone marrow donors. Because TRA and TRB clonality correlated tightly in fewer than ten samples, later TCR analyses were limited to TRB. TRB sequencing was performed on blood from all 34 PTCy patients with 1-year posttransplant specimens. Overall study outcomes, separate from this receptor: Across 45 or so patients, TRB clonality was highly associated with recipient CMV seropositivity and CMV reactivation, and PTCy diversity was similar to diversity in CNI/methotrexate controls. At 1-2 months, donor-recipient similarity was low but rose over the first year, and the later blood repertoires were often dominated by donor CD8+ memory clones. The TRB repertoires of T cells infiltrating skin or GI tract showed only limited overlap with the TRB repertoires of T cells in blood.

Genomic DNA was used for TRB sequencing, which was performed with the immunoSEQ assay at survey resolution or with the hsTCRB kit. The study's processing was this. Initial read processing used immunoSEQ software, and repertoire analyses used the LymphoSeq R package. Clonality was computed as 1 minus normalized Shannon entropy; Gini coefficient was also calculated for each TRB dataset. Phenotypes of unsorted samples were inferred by mapping TRB sequences from sorted subsets of the recipient or donor onto the same recipient's unsorted samples. TCRdb took this table from immuneACCESS and kept in-frame rearrangements with V and J called. Such tables lack part of the clones; where checked against another copy, unresolved V genes explain under half of the gap, and the rest is unexplained. From that table come the V and J calls and clone size; the DNA was used to work out D and trimming. The table shows some 38,000 clones here, with no singletons. 2.5% of the sample rests with the top ten.

Including cysteine and phenylalanine, the CDR3 has 15 amino acids. The kept DNA is CDR3 alone, 45 bases in frame from the first base. After removal of 3 bases from V and 8 bases from J, the junction retains 8 bases not matched to a gene. The germline V gene yields SGHRS for CDR1 and YFSETQ for CDR2. Peripheral blood samples were provided by related bone marrow donors on the day of marrow donation. Mononuclear cells from peripheral blood and bone marrow were separated by Ficoll-Hypaque density centrifugation and then cryopreserved. The receptor chain draws on TRBV5-1 and TRBJ2-3, with 11 central nucleotides matching TRBD2. The specimen sequenced was PBMCs. This receptor was taken from a man in his forties or fifties in good health, CMV-negative, and a related stem cell transplant donor. The CDR3 protein: CASSSTSGSGVTQYF. DNA sequence: TGCGCCAGCAGCTCAACTAGCGGGAGCGGGGTTACGCAGTATTTT.